The rows below give T cell receptor beta chains drawn from one sample of a study of T cell repertoires in cytomegalovirus infection. TCRdb processed the reads anew with MiXCR; each CDR3 protein has one entry. The sample consists of 150,000 to 200,000 distinct CDR3 sequences, roughly 9% of them appearing once. The sequencing input was PBMCs. These receptors were obtained from a human donor in good health (CMV status not recorded). Some clones in this sample may be carry-over from other donors' samples. The CDR3 runs from the conserved cysteine through the conserved F or W. D genes are given only for firm matches. Rows give clone size only sometimes, using once, few, many, or a class for an expanded clone.

d_call	v_call	j_call	clone_size	cdr3_aa	cdr3_nt
TRBD2	TRBV11-2	TRBJ2-1	many	CASSTRELAGGSSYNEQFF	TGTGCCAGCAGCACGAGAGAGCTAGCGGGGGGGAGCTCCTACAATGAGCAGTTCTTC
TRBD1	TRBV5-1	TRBJ1-2	NA	CASSLAVGTGDYGYTF	TGCGCCAGCAGCTTGGCCGTTGGGACAGGCGACTATGGCTACACCTTC
NA	TRBV7-2	TRBJ2-4	few	CASSLTGFPLAKNIQYF	TGTGCCAGCAGCTTAACGGGCTTTCCCTTAGCCAAAAACATTCAGTACTTC
NA	TRBV6-2/TRBV6-3	TRBJ2-5	many	CASSYEGGVGAEYF	TGTGCCAGCAGTTACGAGGGCGGAGTCGGCGCCGAGTACTTC
NA	TRBV14	TRBJ2-7	NA	CASSRKTVQVYEQYF	TGTGCCAGCAGCCGAAAGACAGTGCAAGTCTACGAGCAGTACTTC
NA	TRBV18	TRBJ1-5	NA	CASSGQGRQPQHF	TGTGCCAGCTCAGGGCAGGGGAGGCAGCCCCAGCATTTT
NA	TRBV7-9	TRBJ2-2	few	CASSLVGGRNTGELFF	TGTGCCAGCAGCTTAGTCGGGGGTCGAAACACCGGGGAGCTGTTTTTT
TRBD1	TRBV12-3/TRBV12-4	TRBJ1-6	few	CASKAGGIDSPLHF	TGTGCCAGCAAGGCAGGGGGCATAGATTCACCCCTCCACTTT
TRBD2	TRBV14	TRBJ2-2	NA	CASSPLGTTNTGELFF	TGTGCCAGCAGCCCCCTCGGGACTACAAACACCGGGGAGCTGTTTTTT
TRBD2	TRBV20-1	TRBJ2-1	many	CSAIRVSSGTSNEQFF	TGCAGTGCTATTAGGGTTTCTAGCGGGACAAGCAATGAGCAGTTCTTC
NA	TRBV7-8	TRBJ2-2	many	CASSLRGYTGELFF	TGTGCCAGCAGCCTAAGAGGATACACCGGGGAGCTGTTTTTT
TRBD1	TRBV7-2	TRBJ2-2	many	CASSLRTGNTGELFF	TGTGCCAGCAGCTTAAGGACAGGGAACACCGGGGAGCTGTTTTTT
TRBD1	TRBV6-2/TRBV6-3	TRBJ2-1	many	CASSDRGIVNEQFF	TGTGCCAGCAGCGACAGGGGAATTGTAAATGAGCAGTTCTTC
TRBD2	TRBV14	TRBJ2-1	many	CASSVSGRAVNEQFF	TGTGCCAGCAGCGTTAGCGGGAGGGCCGTCAATGAGCAGTTCTTC
NA	TRBV28	TRBJ2-7	many	CASSFVLVTAEQYF	TGTGCCAGCAGTTTTGTTCTAGTAACGGCCGAGCAGTACTTC
TRBD2	TRBV6-2/TRBV6-3	TRBJ2-1	few	CASSYSGGVEQFF	TGTGCCAGCAGTTACTCTGGGGGGGTGGAGCAGTTCTTC
TRBD1	TRBV29-1	TRBJ2-2	NA	CSVDNRGNTGELFF	TGCAGCGTTGACAACAGGGGGAACACCGGGGAGCTGTTTTTT
TRBD2	TRBV7-2	TRBJ2-3	NA	CASSFSRASGKDTQYF	TGTGCCAGCAGCTTTTCGCGGGCTAGCGGAAAAGATACGCAGTATTTT
NA	TRBV28	TRBJ2-5	many	CASIAGARETQYF	TGTGCCAGCATTGCGGGGGCCCGAGAGACCCAGTACTTC
NA	TRBV7-2	TRBJ1-1	many	CASSSAPMRTEAFF	TGTGCCAGCAGCTCGGCCCCAATGCGGACTGAAGCTTTCTTT
TRBD1	TRBV7-2	TRBJ2-3	many	CASSRLQGAYTQYF	TGTGCCAGCAGCCGGTTACAGGGGGCATATACGCAGTATTTT
NA	TRBV23-1	TRBJ2-1	NA	CASSPGLGDGIFF	TGCGCCAGCAGTCCGGGACTCGGAGATGGTATTTTCTTC
NA	TRBV10-3	TRBJ1-2	many	CAISEAATLGGYTF	TGTGCCATCAGTGAGGCGGCCACCTTGGGCGGCTACACCTTC
NA	TRBV5-5	TRBJ1-5	many	CASSLAQGSNQPQHF	TGTGCCAGCAGCTTGGCTCAGGGAAGCAATCAGCCCCAGCATTTT
NA	TRBV7-2	TRBJ1-4	many	CASSPRWSSTNEKLFF	TGTGCCAGCAGCCCCCGGTGGAGCTCAACTAATGAAAAACTGTTTTTT
NA	TRBV11-2	TRBJ2-5	many	CASSLITGAYQETQYF	TGTGCCAGCAGCTTAATAACGGGGGCCTACCAAGAGACCCAGTACTTC
NA	TRBV4-3	TRBJ2-7	few	CASSQDLVHSYEQYF	TGCGCCAGCAGCCAAGATTTGGTTCATAGCTACGAGCAGTACTTC
NA	TRBV5-1	TRBJ2-2	few	CASSPNSAGELFF	TGCGCCAGCAGCCCCAATTCGGCCGGGGAGCTGTTTTTT
NA	TRBV7-6	TRBJ2-1	many	CASSLWAGEQFF	TGTGCCAGCAGCTTATGGGCGGGTGAGCAGTTCTTC
TRBD2	TRBV20-1	TRBJ2-1	many	CSARAIAGLYNEQFF	TGCAGTGCTAGGGCTATAGCGGGACTATACAATGAGCAGTTCTTC
NA	TRBV12-3/TRBV12-4	TRBJ1-3	many	CASSVGISGNTIYF	TGTGCCAGCAGTGTCGGGATCTCTGGAAACACCATATATTTT
NA	TRBV6-1	TRBJ1-6	many	CASKGTLNSPLHF	TGTGCCAGCAAGGGGACACTGAATTCACCCCTCCACTTT
TRBD1	TRBV7-2	TRBJ2-7	many	CASSLFPGTGGGEQYF	TGTGCCAGCAGCTTATTCCCCGGGACAGGGGGCGGCGAGCAGTACTTC
NA	TRBV28	TRBJ2-1	many	CASSPPTNHNEQFF	TGTGCCAGCAGTCCACCGACTAACCACAATGAGCAGTTCTTC
TRBD2	TRBV27	TRBJ2-3	NA	CASSPASGRAGTDTQYF	TGTGCCAGCAGTCCAGCTAGCGGGAGGGCCGGGACAGATACGCAGTATTTT